The rows below give T cell receptor beta chains drawn from one sample of a study of blood T cell repertoires in COVID-19. The repertoire was sequenced with immunoSEQ multiplex PCR; TCRdb's copy has only in-frame clones and lacks some. The table records under 100,000 clones, over 80% of them present only once. Sequenced input: peripheral blood. The receptors were sampled from a woman aged 65 to 85 with active or convalescent COVID-19. CDR3s include the opening cysteine and the closing phenylalanine or tryptophan. The D gene is left open where the match is weak. Clone sizes are given selectively: once, few, many, or a class where the clone is expanded.

>TRBV19|-|TRBJ2-4|TRBD1
CASSSTGTGGVKSKNIQYF
TGTGCCAGTAGTTCAACCGGGACAGGGGGGGTAAAAAGCAAAAACATTCAGTACTTC
>TRBV7-2|-|TRBJ1-1|-
CASSLQQGVRTEAFF
TGTGCCAGCAGCTTACAACAGGGAGTGAGAACTGAAGCTTTCTTT
>TRBV11-2|-|TRBJ2-7|TRBD1
CASSPGQGVVYEQYF
TGTGCCAGCAGCCCCGGACAGGGGGTGGTTTACGAGCAGTACTTC
>TRBV9|few|TRBJ1-2|-
CASSPHRAEDYGYTF
TGTGCCAGCAGCCCACATCGCGCCGAGGACTATGGCTACACCTTC
>TRBV7-2|-|TRBJ2-2|-
CASRRYRAGELFF
TGTGCCAGCAGGAGATACAGGGCCGGGGAGCTGTTTTTT
>TRBV5-4|few|TRBJ2-4|TRBD2
CASSFGGRGVWNIQYF
TGTGCCAGCAGCTTTGGGGGGAGGGGCGTGTGGAACATTCAGTACTTC
>TRBV27|-|TRBJ2-6|TRBD1
CASSPLGQGRSGANVLTF
TGTGCCAGCAGTCCCCTCGGACAGGGGAGGTCTGGGGCCAACGTCCTGACTTTC
>TRBV12-3/TRBV12-4|-|TRBJ2-5|-
CASSPTGQETQYF
TGTGCCAGCAGTCCAACAGGGCAAGAGACCCAGTACTTC
>TRBV7-8|-|TRBJ1-4|-
CASSLGRRENEKLFF
TGTGCCAGCAGCTTAGGTCGCAGGGAAAATGAAAAACTGTTTTTT
>TRBV11-2|-|TRBJ1-2|-
CASSLQRASTAAWQGYTF
TGTGCCAGCAGCTTGCAACGGGCGTCGACAGCCGCCTGGCAAGGCTACACCTTC
>TRBV15|few|TRBJ2-7|-
CATSRTWNTLSSYEQYF
TGTGCCACCAGCAGGACTTGGAACACCTTGAGCTCCTACGAGCAGTACTTC
>TRBV18|-|TRBJ1-1|-
CASSALGRSFMNTEAFF
TGTGCCAGCTCAGCCCTAGGCCGAAGCTTCATGAACACTGAAGCTTTCTTT
>TRBV7-2|-|TRBJ1-2|TRBD1
CASSSGQVVYGYTF
TGTGCCAGCAGCTCTGGACAGGTTGTCTATGGCTACACCTTC
>TRBV18|-|TRBJ1-3|-
CASSPGAEGNTIYF
TGTGCCAGCTCACCGGGGGCAGAGGGAAACACCATATATTTT
>TRBV5-4|-|TRBJ2-3|TRBD2
CASSPPGLAGGADTQYF
TGTGCCAGCAGCCCCCCGGGACTAGCGGGGGGCGCAGATACGCAGTATTTT
>TRBV19|-|TRBJ2-2|TRBD2
CASSMRLAGPTGELFF
TGTGCCAGTAGTATGAGACTAGCGGGGCCTACCGGGGAGCTGTTTTTT
>TRBV6-2/TRBV6-3|-|TRBJ2-5|-
CASSYSRQPYETQYF
TGTGCCAGCAGTTATTCCAGACAGCCCTATGAGACCCAGTACTTC
>TRBV7-2|-|TRBJ2-7|-
CASSLRTAYEQYF
TGTGCCAGCAGCCTCCGGACAGCCTACGAGCAGTACTTC
>TRBV9|-|TRBJ2-1|TRBD1
CASSVLGQTYNEQFF
TGTGCCAGCAGCGTTTTGGGACAGACCTACAATGAGCAGTTCTTC
>TRBV11-2|-|TRBJ2-5|TRBD2
CASSSSSGGGLETQYF
TGTGCCAGCAGCTCATCTAGCGGGGGGGGCTTAGAGACCCAGTACTTC